At least ten counts were recorded for the clone carrying this T cell receptor beta chain. This entry comes from a study of T cells in Graves' hyperthyroidism and ophthalmopathy. The CDR3 loop spans 15 amino acids. Germline V gene sequence: CDR1 DFQATT, CDR2 SNEGSKA (reference sequence). J gave up 10 bases and V 2 bases, and 10 bases lay outside the gene matches. Newly diagnosed hyperthyroidism, duration under 2 months, in patients aged 18 to 65. From less than 13 ml of fresh peripheral blood, PBMCs were isolated. TCR beta CDR3 regions were amplified from RNA. The TCR CDR3 first-round RT-PCR relied on the HTBI primer set. TCRdb itself ran the multiplex PCR reads through MiXCR, one entry per CDR3 protein. The sample shows approximately 220,000 distinct CDR3 sequences, roughly 18% of them seen only once.

This chain joins TRBV20-1 and TRBJ2-2; 10 bases line up with TRBD2. The source material was blood. This clonotype originated in a middle-aged man with Graves' hyperthyroidism. The CDR3 protein is CSARPSGGIREELFF. The CDR3 DNA sequence: TGCAGTGCTAGACCTAGCGGGGGAATTCGCGAGGAGCTGTTTTTT.